This T cell receptor (beta chain) stems from a study of beta chain features in type 1 diabetes. General observations from the study: Moderate but significant shortening of TCRB CDR3s was recorded in all four CD4+ subsets from Type 1 diabetes patients.

The germline V gene has CDR1 ENHRY and CDR2 SYGVKD. The CDR3 runs 14 residues. The V and J ends lost 6 bases and 2 bases, in that order; junction bases with no gene match: 7. Purity (above 98%) was reached by all sorted populations. About this clone itself: Its specificity is not known.

Isolated RNA was reverse transcribed in full, so expressed TCRB transcripts were sequenced. TCRdb keeps only in-frame clones here, not all; method: immunoSEQ multiplex PCR. The sample gives more than 550,000 clones, more than 12% of which show up once; 0.035% to 0.045% is in the top ten. The sequence was collected from a man aged 18 to 30 with type 1 diabetes. The sequenced sample was naive CD4+ T cells from blood. The chain couples TRBV10-3 to TRBJ2-7, with 7 bases identical to TRBD1. CDR3 DNA: TGTGCCATCAGACCGACAGGGAACCCCTACGAGCAGTACTTC. This encodes CAIRPTGNPYEQYF.